Presented here are 12 T cell receptor beta chains from one specimen sequenced in a study of human T cells and chemical hapten exposure (dated by TCRdb to the early 2020s). Libraries were prepared through RACE. Instrument used: NextSeq 500. The raw public data were reprocessed by TCRdb itself: fastp quality trimming at Q25, MiXCR clonotype calling, in-frame beta chains only. Identical CDR3 proteins give one entry, which carries the most common genes and DNA. The sample yields approximately 180,000 distinct CDR3 sequences; just under 30% were counted once. The ten biggest clones cover roughly 3% of the sample. The sample's time point label, decoded: pre-sensitization, week 0. The treatment or condition label for this specimen denotes: therapeutic diphenylcyclopropenone sensitization with weekly scalp DPC. The material sequenced was whole blood, taken in connection with sensitization to the hapten diphenylcyclopropenone (DPC). The receptor set was obtained from a woman younger than 45 with alopecia areata. Some clones in this sample may be carry-over from other donors' samples.

This chain uses TRBV6-5 with TRBJ2-7; 13 bases are shared with TRBD2. Germline V gene lookup returns CDR1 MNHEY and CDR2 SVGAGI. V lost 10 bases, J lost 4 bases, and 7 bases stayed unmatched. This CDR3 contains 14 residues. The CDR3 sequence: CANRRTSGSYEQYF. The CDR3 DNA reads as TGTGCCAACAGAAGGACTAGCGGGAGTTACGAGCAGTACTTC.

This clonotype has a single count. The chain combines TRBV29-1 with TRBJ1-5, with D possibly matching TRBD1 (6 bases). CDR3 length equals 13 residues. V lost 7 bases and J 5 bases, leaving 15 bases between the germline ends. CDR1 is SQVTM and CDR2 is ANQGSEA in the germline V gene. The CDR3 DNA reads TGCAGCGCTGTATGGGGGCGGGATCAGCCCCAGCATTTT. This codes for CSAVWGRDQPQHF.

This clonotype was seen only a few times. V and J are TRBV5-1 and TRBJ2-1, with 10 bases identical to TRBD2. The CDR3 consists of 19 residues. Germline V gene data show CDR1 as SGHRS and CDR2 as YFSETQ. Unmatched junction bases numbered 13, after V lost 3 bases and J lost 1 base. In DNA form, the CDR3 reads TGCGCCAGCAGCTATCTGGCTAGCGGGGGCCTCGGGTCCTACAATGAGCAGTTCTTC. Translating it yields CASSYLASGGLGSYNEQFF.

This clonotype appeared a few times. The chain has TRBV7-9 and TRBJ2-6; TRBD1 matches at 7 bases. Trimming at V came to 6 bases and at J to 2 bases, leaving 1 base not matched to a gene. The CDR3 length is 14 residues. Germline V gene data show CDR1 as SEHNR and CDR2 as FQNEAQ (reference sequence). The CDR3 region has the DNA TGTGCCAGCAGGACAGGGCCTGGGGCCAACGTCCTGACTTTC. This translates into CASRTGPGANVLTF.

This clonotype was recorded many times. The chain recombines TRBV20-1 with TRBJ2-1, with 13 bases fitting TRBD2. Germline CDR1 reads DFQATT; CDR2 reads SNEGSKA (reference sequence). With 6 bases clipped from V and 8 bases from J, the junction kept 7 bases outside the gene matches. This CDR3 has 14 residues. The chain's CDR3 is CSALTSGRADEQFF. For the CDR3, the DNA is TGCAGTGCCCTTACTAGCGGGAGGGCCGATGAGCAGTTCTTC.

This chain joins TRBV6-2 or TRBV6-3 and TRBJ2-7, with a tentative D call TRBD2 (7 bases). The V gene lost 8 bases and the J gene lost 2 bases, with 16 bases spanning the gap. The CDR3 covers 14 residues. Germline V gene lookup returns CDR1 MNHEY and CDR2 SVGEGT. The DNA for the CDR3 is TGTGCCAGCTCGGACGGGGGGCGCCCCTACGAGCAGTACTTC. As protein: CASSDGGRPYEQYF.

This chain joins TRBV18 and TRBJ1-2, with 7 bases that match TRBD1. The CDR3 contains 13 residues. Germline lookup yields CDR1 KGHSH and CDR2 LQKENI. Losses at the gene ends were 1 base for V and 4 bases for J; bases not matched to a gene: 0. In DNA form, the CDR3 reads TGTGCCAGCTCACCACGGGACAGCTATGGCTACACCTTC. It translates to CASSPRDSYGYTF.

The chain couples TRBV7-2 to TRBJ1-2; 9 bases are a match to TRBD1. This CDR3 contains 15 residues. The junction had 9 bases not matched to a gene; V was cut back by 4 bases and J by 6 bases. Germline V gene data show CDR1 as SGHTA and CDR2 as FQGNSA. CDR3 amino acids: CASSSNRGPLHGYTF. CDR3 DNA sequence: TGTGCCAGCAGCTCGAACAGGGGGCCCCTTCATGGCTACACCTTC.

A single count supports this clonotype. The rearrangement links TRBV2 to TRBJ2-3; perhaps TRBD2 as D (6 bases). The CDR3 has 17 amino acids. V gave up 6 bases and J gave up 2 bases, with 21 bases separating them. Germline V gene lookup returns CDR1 SNHLY and CDR2 FYNNEI. The CDR3 loop reads CASRTGLGGGDTDTQYF. The CDR3 DNA is TGTGCCAGCAGGACCGGTTTGGGAGGAGGGGACACAGATACGCAGTATTTT. Full variable domain (missing parts from reference TRBV2 and TRBJ2-3): EPEVTQTPSHQVTQMGQEVILRCVPISNHLYFYWYRQILGQKVEFLVSFYNNEISEKSEIFDDQFSVERPDGSNFTLKIRSTKLEDSAMYFCASRTGLGGGDTDTQYFGPGTRLTVL.

The chain has TRBV20-1 and TRBJ1-1; D remains unclear. The germline V gene encodes CDR1 DFQATT and CDR2 SNEGSKA (reference sequence). This CDR3 is built from 11 residues. V was cut by 6 bases and J by 0 bases, with 5 bases left in between. The CDR3 region has the DNA TGCAGTGCAGAGCTGAACACTGAAGCTTTCTTT. Translating it yields CSAELNTEAFF.

V gene TRBV2 combines with J gene TRBJ1-2; D ambiguous. CDR3 length: 16 amino acids. Deletions cut 3 bases from V and 0 bases from J, with 14 bases between. Germline CDR1 SNHLY, CDR2 FYNNEI. CDR3 sequence (DNA): TGTGCCAGCAGTGATCGTAGGTCCCCCACTAACTATGGCTACACCTTC. Amino acids: CASSDRRSPTNYGYTF.

This clonotype was seen a few times. The chain couples TRBV19 to TRBJ2-3, with TRBD2 as a possible D gene (6 bases). The V and J ends lost 1 base and 3 bases respectively, with 17 bases between them. Germline lookup yields CDR1 LNHDA and CDR2 SQIVND (reference sequence). This CDR3 is 17 amino acids long. This chain's CDR3 is CASSIVSPGRVTDTQYF. CDR3 DNA sequence: TGTGCCAGTAGTATAGTTTCCCCCGGGAGAGTGACAGATACGCAGTATTTT.